This TCR beta chain was recovered during a study of T cell repertoires and HLA-DP antigens. Study-wide points: Responder cells were total CD4+ cells with a HeLa antigen-presenting system.

For this clone: Its target is unknown.

Profiled with immunoSEQ multiplex PCR; TCRdb holds only in-frame clones, not every one. The repertoire holds approximately 73,000 clones, with roughly 75% as singletons. The specimen was CD4+ T cells from PBMCs. This clonotype was sampled from a man in his sixties in good health and CMV-seronegative.

DNA for the CDR3: TGCGCCAGCAGTGAGGGGACTAGCGGAAGGCCCGGTGATACGCAGTATTTT. This translates into CASSEGTSGRPGDTQYF. The gene calls are TRBV10-1 and TRBJ2-3; 11 positions agree with TRBD2. The J segment lost 6 bases and the V segment lost 2 bases, leaving 10 bases of the junction unmatched. There are 17 residues in the CDR3. CDR1 and CDR2 (germline): WNHNN, SYGVQD (reference sequence).